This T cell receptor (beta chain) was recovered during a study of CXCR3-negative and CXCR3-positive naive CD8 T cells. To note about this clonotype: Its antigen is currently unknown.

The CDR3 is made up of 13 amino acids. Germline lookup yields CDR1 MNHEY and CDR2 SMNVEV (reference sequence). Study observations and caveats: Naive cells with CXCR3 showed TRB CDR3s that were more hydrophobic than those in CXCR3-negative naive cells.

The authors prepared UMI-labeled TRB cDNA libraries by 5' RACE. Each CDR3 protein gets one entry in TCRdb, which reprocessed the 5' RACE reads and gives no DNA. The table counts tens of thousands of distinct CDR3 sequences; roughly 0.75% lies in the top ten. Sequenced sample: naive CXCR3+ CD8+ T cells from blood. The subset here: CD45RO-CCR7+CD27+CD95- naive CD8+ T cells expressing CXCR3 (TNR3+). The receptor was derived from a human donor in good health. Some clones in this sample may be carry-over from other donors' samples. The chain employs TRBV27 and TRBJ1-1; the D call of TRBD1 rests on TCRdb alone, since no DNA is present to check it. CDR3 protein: CASSWDTNTEAFF.